This T cell receptor beta chain was captured by sequencing in a study of identical twins. Notes on the study in general: Zero-insertion analyses were open to partial confounding by invariant MAIT and iNKT cells.

This CDR3 has 15 amino acids. J lost 7 bases, V lost 5 bases, and 9 bases had no gene match. A few counts support this clonotype. Its specificity is not known. TCRdb reprocessed the 5' RACE reads via MiXCR and lists one record per CDR3 protein. The sample carries some 1,700,000 distinct CDR3 sequences, 25% to 35% recorded once. This TCR was sampled from a newborn girl in good health. J is TRBJ1-4 and V is TRBV12-3 or TRBV12-4; 8 bases line up with TRBD1. The sequencing input was cord blood. The DNA for the CDR3 is TGTGCCAGCAGTCGGAGGACAGGGCATCTTGAAAAACTGTTTTTT. It translates to CASSRRTGHLEKLFF.